A single T cell receptor (beta chain) is shown here with its context. The V segment lost 0 bases and the J segment 2 bases; nucleotides outside the gene matches: 13. CDR1 is MGHRA and CDR2 is YSYEKL in the germline V gene. The length of the CDR3 is 18 residues. The data were obtained in a study of blood T cell repertoires in COVID-19. Across the whole study: PBMCs, B-cell-depleted T cells, or T cells provided the cDNA or gDNA that made up the material.

Clones were sequenced by immunoSEQ multiplex PCR, and TCRdb holds only the in-frame ones, with some missing. The sample holds 140,000 to 150,000 clones, approximately 91% seen once. V is TRBV4-1 and J is TRBJ2-7; TRBD2 matches at 7 bases. The sample comprised peripheral blood. The sequence came from a human donor in a cohort sampled during active COVID-19. CDR3 residues: CASSQDTMGRLATYEQYF. In DNA form, the CDR3 reads TGCGCCAGCAGCCAAGATACAATGGGGAGACTAGCTACCTACGAGCAGTACTTC.